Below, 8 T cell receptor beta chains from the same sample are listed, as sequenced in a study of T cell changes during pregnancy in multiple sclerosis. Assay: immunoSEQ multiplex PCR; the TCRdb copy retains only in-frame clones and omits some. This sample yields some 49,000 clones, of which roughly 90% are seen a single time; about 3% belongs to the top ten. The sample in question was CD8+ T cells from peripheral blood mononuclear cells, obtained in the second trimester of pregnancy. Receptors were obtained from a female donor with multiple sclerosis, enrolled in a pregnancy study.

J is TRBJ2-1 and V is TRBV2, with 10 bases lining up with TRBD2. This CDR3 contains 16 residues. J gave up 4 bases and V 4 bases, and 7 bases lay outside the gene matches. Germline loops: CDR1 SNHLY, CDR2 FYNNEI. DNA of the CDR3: TGTGCCAGCAGTGGAGCGGGGGGGCCGTCGTACAATGAGCAGTTCTTC. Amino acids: CASSGAGGPSYNEQFF.

The CDR3 sequence: CASSQEPSGETEAFF. For the CDR3, the DNA is TGCGCCAGCAGCCAAGAACCCTCAGGGGAGACTGAAGCTTTCTTT. The V gene is TRBV4-3, the J gene TRBJ1-1; possibly TRBD1 for D (6 bases). V lost 0 bases to trimming and J lost 5 bases, with 13 bases between them. The CDR3 totals 15 residues. Germline V gives CDR1 LGHNA, CDR2 YSLEER.

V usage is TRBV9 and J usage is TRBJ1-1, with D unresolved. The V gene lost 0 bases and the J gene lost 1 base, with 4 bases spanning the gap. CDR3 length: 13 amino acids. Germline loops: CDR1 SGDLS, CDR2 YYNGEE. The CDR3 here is CASSVVRNTEAFF. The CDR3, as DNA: TGTGCCAGCAGCGTAGTCAGGAACACTGAAGCTTTCTTT.

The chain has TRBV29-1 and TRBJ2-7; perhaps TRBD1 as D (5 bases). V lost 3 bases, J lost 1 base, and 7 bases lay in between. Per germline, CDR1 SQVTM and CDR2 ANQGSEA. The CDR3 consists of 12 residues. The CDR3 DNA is TGCAGCGTTGATCAGGGATCCTACGAGCAGTACTTC. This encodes CSVDQGSYEQYF.

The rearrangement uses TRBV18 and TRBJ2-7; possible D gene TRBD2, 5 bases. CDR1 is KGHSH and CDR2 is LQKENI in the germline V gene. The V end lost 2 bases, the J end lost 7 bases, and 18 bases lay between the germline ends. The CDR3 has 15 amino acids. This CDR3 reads CASSPGYEGPWEQYF. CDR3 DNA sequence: TGTGCCAGCTCACCAGGTTACGAGGGCCCTTGGGAGCAGTACTTC.

The CDR3 DNA follows: TGTGCCAGCAGCGTAGGCGTACAGGGAGCCGATGAAAAACTGTTTTTT. This gives the protein CASSVGVQGADEKLFF. The chain joins TRBV9 to TRBJ1-4, with D possibly TRBD1 on 6 matching bases. Trimming took 0 bases from V and 6 from J, leaving 15 bases between them. The CDR3 is 16 residues long. The germline V gene has CDR1 SGDLS and CDR2 YYNGEE.

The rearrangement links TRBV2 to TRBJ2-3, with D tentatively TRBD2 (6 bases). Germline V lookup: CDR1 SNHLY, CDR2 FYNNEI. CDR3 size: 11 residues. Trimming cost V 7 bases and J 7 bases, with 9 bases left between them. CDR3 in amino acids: CASNGGNTQYF. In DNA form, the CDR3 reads TGTGCCAGCAATGGAGGGAATACGCAGTATTTT.

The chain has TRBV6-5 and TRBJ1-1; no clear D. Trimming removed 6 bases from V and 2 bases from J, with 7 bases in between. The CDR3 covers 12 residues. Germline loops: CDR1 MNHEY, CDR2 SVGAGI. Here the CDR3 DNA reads TGTGCCAGCAGATTGGGCAACACTGAAGCTTTCTTT. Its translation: CASRLGNTEAFF.